This T cell receptor (beta chain) is from a study of T cell responses to AZD1222 COVID-19 vaccine. Assay used: immunoSEQ multiplex PCR; TCRdb lists only in-frame clones, some missing. The sample shows around 78,000 clones, around nine tenths of them seen only once. J lost 5 bases, V lost 3 bases, and 11 bases had no gene match. The length of the CDR3 is 17 residues. CDR1 SNHLY and CDR2 FYNNEI come from the germline V gene. The receptor's source is an adult in good health. The material sequenced was peripheral blood, taken on day 0 of AZD1222 vaccination. The chain joins TRBV2 to TRBJ2-7; TRBD1 matches at 12 bases. This chain's CDR3 is CASSEFFLGQGAHEQYF. The CDR3 DNA sequence: TGTGCCAGCAGTGAGTTTTTTTTGGGACAGGGGGCTCACGAGCAGTACTTC. Based on the CDR3 plus reference TRBV2 and TRBJ2-7, the full variable domain is EPEVTQTPSHQVTQMGQEVILRCVPISNHLYFYWYRQILGQKVEFLVSFYNNEISEKSEIFDDQFSVERPDGSNFTLKIRSTKLEDSAMYFCASSEFFLGQGAHEQYFGPGTRLTVT.